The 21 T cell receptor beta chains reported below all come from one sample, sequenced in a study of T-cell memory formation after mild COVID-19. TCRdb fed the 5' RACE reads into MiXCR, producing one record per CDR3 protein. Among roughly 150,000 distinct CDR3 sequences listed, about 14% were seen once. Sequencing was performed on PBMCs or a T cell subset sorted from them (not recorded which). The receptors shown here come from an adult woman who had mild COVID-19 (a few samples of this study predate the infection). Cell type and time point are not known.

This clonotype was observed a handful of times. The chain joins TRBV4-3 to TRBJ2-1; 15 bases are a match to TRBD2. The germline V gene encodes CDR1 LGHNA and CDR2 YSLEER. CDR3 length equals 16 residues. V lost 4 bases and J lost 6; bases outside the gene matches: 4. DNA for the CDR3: TGCGCCAGCAGCCCAGGGACTAGCGGGAGGTTCAATGAGCAGTTCTTC. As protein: CASSPGTSGRFNEQFF.

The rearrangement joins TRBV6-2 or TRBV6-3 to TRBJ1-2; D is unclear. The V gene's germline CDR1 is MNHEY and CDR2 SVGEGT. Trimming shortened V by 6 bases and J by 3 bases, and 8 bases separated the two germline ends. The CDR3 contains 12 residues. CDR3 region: CASRSLDYGYTF. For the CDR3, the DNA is TGTGCCAGCAGAAGCCTTGACTATGGCTACACCTTC.

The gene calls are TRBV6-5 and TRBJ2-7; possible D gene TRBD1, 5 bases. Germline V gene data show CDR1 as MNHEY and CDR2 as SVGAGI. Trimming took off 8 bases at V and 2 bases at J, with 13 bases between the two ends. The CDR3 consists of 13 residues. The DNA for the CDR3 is TGTGCCAGCTCCCAGGGTAGGACCTACGAGCAGTACTTC. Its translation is CASSQGRTYEQYF.

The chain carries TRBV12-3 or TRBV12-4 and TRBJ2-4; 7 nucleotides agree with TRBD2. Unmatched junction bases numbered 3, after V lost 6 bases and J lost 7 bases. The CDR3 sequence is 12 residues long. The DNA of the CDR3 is TGTGCCAGCAGCTCCGGGAGGAACATTCAGTACTTC. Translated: CASSSGRNIQYF.

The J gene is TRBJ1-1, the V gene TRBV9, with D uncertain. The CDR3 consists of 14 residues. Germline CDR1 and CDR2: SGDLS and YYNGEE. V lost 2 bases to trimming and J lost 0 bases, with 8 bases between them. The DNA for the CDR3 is TGTGCCAGCAGCGTTGACGTGCTGAACACTGAAGCTTTCTTT. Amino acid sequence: CASSVDVLNTEAFF.

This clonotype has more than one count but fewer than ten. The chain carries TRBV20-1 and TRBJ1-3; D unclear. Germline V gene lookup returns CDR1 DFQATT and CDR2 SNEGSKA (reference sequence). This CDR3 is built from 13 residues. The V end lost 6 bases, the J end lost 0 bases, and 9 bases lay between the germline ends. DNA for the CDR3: TGCAGTGCGCTTGACAACTCTGGAAACACCATATATTTT. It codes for CSALDNSGNTIYF.

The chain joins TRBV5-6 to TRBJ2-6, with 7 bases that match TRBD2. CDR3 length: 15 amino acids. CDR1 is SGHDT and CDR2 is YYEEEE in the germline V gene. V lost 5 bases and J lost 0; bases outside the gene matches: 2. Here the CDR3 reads CASRGGGSGANVLTF. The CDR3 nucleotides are TGTGCCAGCAGAGGCGGGGGCTCTGGGGCCAACGTCCTGACTTTC.

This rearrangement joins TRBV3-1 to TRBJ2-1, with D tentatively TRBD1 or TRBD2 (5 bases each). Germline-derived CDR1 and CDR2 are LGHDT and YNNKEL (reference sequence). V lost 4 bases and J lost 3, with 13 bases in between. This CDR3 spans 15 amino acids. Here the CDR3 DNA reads TGTGCCAGCAGCCCCGGGACCATGCGCTACAATGAGCAGTTCTTC. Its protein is CASSPGTMRYNEQFF.

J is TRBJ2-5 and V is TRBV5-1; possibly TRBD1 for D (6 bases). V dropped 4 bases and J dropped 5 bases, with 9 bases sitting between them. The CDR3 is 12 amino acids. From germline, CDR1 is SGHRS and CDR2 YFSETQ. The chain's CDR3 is CASSTGMETQYF. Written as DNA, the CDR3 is TGCGCCAGCAGCACAGGGATGGAGACCCAGTACTTC.

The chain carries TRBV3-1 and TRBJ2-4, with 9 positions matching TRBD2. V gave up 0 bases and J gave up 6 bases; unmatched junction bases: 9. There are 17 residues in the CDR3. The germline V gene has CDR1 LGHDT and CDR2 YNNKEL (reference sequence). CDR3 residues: CASSQDLGLAGLNIQYF. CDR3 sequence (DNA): TGTGCCAGCAGCCAAGATCTGGGGCTAGCGGGACTAAACATTCAGTACTTC.

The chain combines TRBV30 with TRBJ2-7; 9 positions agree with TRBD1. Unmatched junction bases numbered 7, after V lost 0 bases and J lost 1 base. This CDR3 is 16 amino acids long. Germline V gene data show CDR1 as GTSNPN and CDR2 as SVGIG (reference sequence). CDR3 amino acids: CAWSVGDRDLSYEQYF. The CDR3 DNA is TGTGCCTGGAGTGTTGGGGACAGGGACTTGTCCTACGAGCAGTACTTC.

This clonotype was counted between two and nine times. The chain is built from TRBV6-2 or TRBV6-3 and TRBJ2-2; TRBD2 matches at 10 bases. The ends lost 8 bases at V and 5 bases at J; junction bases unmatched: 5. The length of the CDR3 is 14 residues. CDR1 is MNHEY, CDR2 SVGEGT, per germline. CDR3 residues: CASRTSGTTGELFF. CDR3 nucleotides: TGTGCCAGCCGGACTAGCGGAACTACCGGGGAGCTGTTTTTT.

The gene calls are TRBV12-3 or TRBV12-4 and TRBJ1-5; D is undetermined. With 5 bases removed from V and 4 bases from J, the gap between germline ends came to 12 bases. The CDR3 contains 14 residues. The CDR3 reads CASSRHEVNQPQHF. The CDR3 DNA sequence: TGTGCCAGCAGTCGTCACGAGGTTAATCAGCCCCAGCATTTT.

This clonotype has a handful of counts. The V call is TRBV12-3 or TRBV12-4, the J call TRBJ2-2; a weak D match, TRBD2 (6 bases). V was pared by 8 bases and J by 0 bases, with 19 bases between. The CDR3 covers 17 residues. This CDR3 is CASPILWEEPNTGELFF. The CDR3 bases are TGTGCCAGCCCAATTTTGTGGGAGGAGCCGAACACCGGGGAGCTGTTTTTT.

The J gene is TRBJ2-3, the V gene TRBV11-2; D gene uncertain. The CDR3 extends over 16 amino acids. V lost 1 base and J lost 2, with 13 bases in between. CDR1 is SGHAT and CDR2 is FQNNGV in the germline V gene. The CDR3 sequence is CASSLGVVGDTDTQYF. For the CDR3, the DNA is TGTGCCAGCAGCTTAGGAGTAGTCGGAGACACAGATACGCAGTATTTT.

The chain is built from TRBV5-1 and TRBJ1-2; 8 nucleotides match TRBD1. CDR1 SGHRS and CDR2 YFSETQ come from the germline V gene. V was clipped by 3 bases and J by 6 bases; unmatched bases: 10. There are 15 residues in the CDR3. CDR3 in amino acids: CASSSGQGPRDGYTF. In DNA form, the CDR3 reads TGCGCCAGCAGCTCCGGACAGGGCCCACGGGATGGCTACACCTTC. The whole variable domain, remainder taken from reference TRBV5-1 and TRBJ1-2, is KAGVTQTPRYLIKTRGQQVTLSCSPISGHRSVSWYQQTPGQGLQFLFEYFSETQRNKGNFPGRFSGRQFSNSRSEMNVSTLELGDSALYLCASSSGQGPRDGYTFGSGTRLTVV.

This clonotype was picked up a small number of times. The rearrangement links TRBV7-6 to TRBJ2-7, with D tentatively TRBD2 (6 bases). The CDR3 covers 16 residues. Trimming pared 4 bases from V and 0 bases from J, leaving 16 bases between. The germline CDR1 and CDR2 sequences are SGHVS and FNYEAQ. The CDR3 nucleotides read TGTGCCAGCAGCTCCGGGGGAGCAGGGAGCTCCTACGAGCAGTACTTC. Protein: CASSSGGAGSSYEQYF.

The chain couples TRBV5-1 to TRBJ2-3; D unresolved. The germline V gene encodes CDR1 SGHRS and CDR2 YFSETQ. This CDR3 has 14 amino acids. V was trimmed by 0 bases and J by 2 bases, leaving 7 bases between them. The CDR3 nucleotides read TGCGCCAGCAGCTTGGGCTCAACCACAGATACGCAGTATTTT. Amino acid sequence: CASSLGSTTDTQYF.

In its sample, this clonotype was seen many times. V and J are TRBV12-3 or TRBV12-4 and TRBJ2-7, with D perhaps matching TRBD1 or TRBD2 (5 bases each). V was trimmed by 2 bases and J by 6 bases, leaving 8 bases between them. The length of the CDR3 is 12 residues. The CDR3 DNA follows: TGTGCCAGCAGTTTATATGGGGGCGAGCAGTACTTC. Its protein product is CASSLYGGEQYF.

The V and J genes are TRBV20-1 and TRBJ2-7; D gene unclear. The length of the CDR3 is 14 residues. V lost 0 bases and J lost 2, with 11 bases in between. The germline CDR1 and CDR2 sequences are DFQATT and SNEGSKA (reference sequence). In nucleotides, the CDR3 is TGCAGTGCTAGAGAACAAGTCACCACCTACGAGCAGTACTTC. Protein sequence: CSAREQVTTYEQYF.

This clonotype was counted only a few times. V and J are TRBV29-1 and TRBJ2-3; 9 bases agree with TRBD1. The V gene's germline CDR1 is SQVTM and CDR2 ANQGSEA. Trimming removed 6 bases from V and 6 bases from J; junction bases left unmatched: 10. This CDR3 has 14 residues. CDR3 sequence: CSVAAGQGPDTQYF. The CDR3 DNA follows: TGCAGCGTCGCCGCGGGACAGGGACCCGATACGCAGTATTTT.